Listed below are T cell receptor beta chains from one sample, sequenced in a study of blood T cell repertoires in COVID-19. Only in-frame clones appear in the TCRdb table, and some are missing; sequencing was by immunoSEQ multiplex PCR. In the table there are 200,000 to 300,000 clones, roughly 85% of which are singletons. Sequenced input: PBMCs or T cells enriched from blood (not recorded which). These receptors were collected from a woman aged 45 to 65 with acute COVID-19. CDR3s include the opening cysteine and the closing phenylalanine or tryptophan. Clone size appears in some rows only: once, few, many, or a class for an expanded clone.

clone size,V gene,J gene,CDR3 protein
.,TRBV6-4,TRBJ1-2,CASSDPRRDRYGYTF
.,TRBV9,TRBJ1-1,CASSSMRESTEAFF
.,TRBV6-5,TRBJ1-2,CASTNLATDRGKNTF
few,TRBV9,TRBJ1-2,CASSVEQGASGYTF
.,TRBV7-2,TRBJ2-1,CASSPQGKDEQFF
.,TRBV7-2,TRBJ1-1,CASSSTTGSTEAFF
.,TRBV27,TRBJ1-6,CASKEGLRGYSPLHF
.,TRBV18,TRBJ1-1,CASSSAGVNTEAFF
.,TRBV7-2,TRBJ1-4,CASSIDRGKNEKLFF
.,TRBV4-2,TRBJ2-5,CASSVSGGAVQETQYF
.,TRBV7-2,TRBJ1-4,CASSFDRGANEKLFF
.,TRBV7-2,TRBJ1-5,CASSLVEQGIGRNQPQHF
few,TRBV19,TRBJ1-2,CASKGGDPGYGYTF
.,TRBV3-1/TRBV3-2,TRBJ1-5,CASSPTVGGSNQPQHF
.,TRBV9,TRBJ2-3,CASSPGRLAGGATDTQYF
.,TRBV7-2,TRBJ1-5,CASSLGGIQKVQHF
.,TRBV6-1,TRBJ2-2,CASSGPVAGAVNTGELFF
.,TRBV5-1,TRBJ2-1,CASSSLLVDEQFF
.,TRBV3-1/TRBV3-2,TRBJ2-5,CASSQYRLVEETQYF
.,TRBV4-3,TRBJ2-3,CASSQSLAGISTDTQYF
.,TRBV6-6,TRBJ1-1,CASSPQGNTEAFF
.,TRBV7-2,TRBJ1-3,CASSLGQENTIYF
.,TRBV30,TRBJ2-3,CAWRPSADTQYF
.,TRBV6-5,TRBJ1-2,CASSYGQLYGYTF
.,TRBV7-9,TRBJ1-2,CASSLESPNYGYTF
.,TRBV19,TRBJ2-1,CASSTLALEQFF
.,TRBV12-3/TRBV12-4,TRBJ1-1,CASNAGSNTEAFF
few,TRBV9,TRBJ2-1,CASSVPTQLAPGEQFF
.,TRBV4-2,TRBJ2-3,CASSQDRGLAGGLGTDTQYF
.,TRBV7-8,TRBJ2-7,CASSLLAGGRGSSYEQYF
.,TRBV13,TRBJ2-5,CASSGPGQGEETQYF
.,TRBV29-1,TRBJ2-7,CSVEGTEPYEQYF
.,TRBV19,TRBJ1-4,CASTLRGSGEKLFF
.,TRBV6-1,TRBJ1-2,CASSEGEQAQNYGYTF
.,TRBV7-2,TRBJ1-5,CASSALPGGSNQPQHF
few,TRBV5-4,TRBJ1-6,CASSLSQGLLNSPLHF
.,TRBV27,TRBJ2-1,CASTSNRENNEQFF
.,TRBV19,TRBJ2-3,CASSYVAGGSTDTQYF
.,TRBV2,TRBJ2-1,CASRGRAPNEQFF
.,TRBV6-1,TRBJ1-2,CASSERGQGLYYGYTF
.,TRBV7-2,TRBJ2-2,CASSLVAANTGELFF
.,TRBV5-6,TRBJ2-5,CASSLGRGETQYF
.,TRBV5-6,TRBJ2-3,CASSLAAGGLSTDTQYF
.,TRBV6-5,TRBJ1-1,CASIPAGVGTEAFF
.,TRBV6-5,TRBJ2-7,CASRGDSYEQYF
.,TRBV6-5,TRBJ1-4,CASSSRGGATNEKLFF
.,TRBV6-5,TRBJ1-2,CASSIGQGVDGYTF
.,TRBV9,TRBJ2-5,CASSGELLAGGRETQYF
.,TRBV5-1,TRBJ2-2,CASKRQGAAGELFF
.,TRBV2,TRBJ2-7,CASSERGGHDEQYF
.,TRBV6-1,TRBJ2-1,CASSERRLAVYNEQFF
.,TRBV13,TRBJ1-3,CASSSGLLALSGNTIYF
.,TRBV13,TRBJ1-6,CASSLAPGGVRNDSPLHF
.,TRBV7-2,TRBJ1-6,CASTGPSSYNSPLHF
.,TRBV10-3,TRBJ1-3,CAISETAGHGNTIYF
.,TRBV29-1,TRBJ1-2,CSVTTANNYGYTF
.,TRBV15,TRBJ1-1,CATSTPVSGNTEAFF
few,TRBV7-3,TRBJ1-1,CASSPRMNTEAFF
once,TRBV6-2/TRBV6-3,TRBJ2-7,CASSYGDRDHEQYF